A single sample gave rise to the 15 T cell receptor beta chains below, sequenced in a study of technical replicates of blood from a handful of donors. Libraries were prepared by immunoSEQ multiplex PCR; TCRdb keeps only in-frame clonotypes and omits some of them. The repertoire consists of roughly 76,000 clones, with 70% to 90% occurring once and the leading ten covering roughly 4.9%. Material: PBMCs. These receptors were collected from a human donor in good health. Some clones in this sample may be carry-over from other donors' samples.

The V call is TRBV7-9, the J call TRBJ1-4; D may be TRBD1 (5 bases). Germline assignment: CDR1 SEHNR and CDR2 FQNEAQ (reference sequence). V was cut by 3 bases and J by 7 bases, with 12 bases left in between. The CDR3 is 14 amino acids. The CDR3 nucleotides are TGTGCCAGCAGCTTCGACAGACTAGGTGAAAAACTGTTTTTT. Its protein is CASSFDRLGEKLFF.

V and J are TRBV7-2 and TRBJ2-5, with D maybe TRBD1 (5 bases). Germline CDR1 is SGHTA and CDR2 is FQGNSA. The CDR3 is 14 residues long. Trimming cost V 4 bases and J 10 bases, with 19 bases left between them. Here the CDR3 reads CASSSWTSQLRQYF. The CDR3 coding sequence is TGTGCCAGCAGCTCCTGGACATCGCAATTACGCCAGTACTTC.

The V and J genes are TRBV19 and TRBJ2-1; D remains unclear. The CDR3 contains 16 residues. V lost 3 bases and J 4 bases, leaving 16 bases between the germline ends. Looked up from germline, CDR1 is LNHDA and CDR2 is SQIVND (reference sequence). The CDR3 region has the DNA TGTGCCAGTAGTATTGGAGTAACCGAGCCTTACAATGAGCAGTTCTTC. Translated, it gives CASSIGVTEPYNEQFF.

The CDR3 nucleotides are TGCGCCAGCAGCACCGAAGATAGCGGGAGAGGGACCCAGTACTTC. Translation gives CASSTEDSGRGTQYF. The chain recombines TRBV5-1 with TRBJ2-5; 9 bases align to TRBD2. Trimming at V came to 4 bases and at J to 7 bases, leaving 11 bases not matched to a gene. The CDR3 has 15 amino acids. CDR1 is SGHRS and CDR2 is YFSETQ in the germline V gene.

V gene TRBV5-1 combines with J gene TRBJ2-5; 9 nucleotides match TRBD2. Germline V gives CDR1 SGHRS, CDR2 YFSETQ. The trim removed 6 bases at V and 2 bases at J, leaving 8 bases unmatched. The CDR3 runs to 15 residues. CDR3: CASTMSAGGQETQYF. For the CDR3, the DNA is TGCGCCAGCACGATGTCGGCGGGAGGGCAAGAGACCCAGTACTTC.

The chain combines TRBV7-9 with TRBJ1-1; D is unclear. The germline V gene encodes CDR1 SEHNR and CDR2 FQNEAQ (reference sequence). This CDR3 contains 15 residues. V was shortened by 3 bases and J by 0 bases, with 11 bases between the two germline ends. Here the CDR3 DNA reads TGTGCCAGCAGCTTTGGGAGCGTGGTGAACACTGAAGCTTTCTTT. This codes for CASSFGSVVNTEAFF.

V usage is TRBV5-1 and J usage is TRBJ2-1; D is possibly TRBD1 (6 bases). The CDR3 length is 14 residues. The V gene's germline CDR1 is SGHRS and CDR2 YFSETQ. Trimming pared 1 base from V and 9 bases from J, leaving 14 bases between. CDR3 bases: TGCGCCAGCAGCTTGCTTTTAGTCAGGGGTGAGCAGTTCTTC. It is translated as CASSLLLVRGEQFF.

The chain couples TRBV5-1 to TRBJ1-6; D is undetermined. Germline V CDR1 and CDR2: SGHRS, YFSETQ. The ends were cut back, 2 bases at V and 0 bases at J, with 15 bases in the middle. The CDR3 contains 18 residues. The CDR3: CASSFFGPEGSYNSPLHF. In DNA, the CDR3 is TGCGCCAGCAGCTTCTTCGGGCCTGAGGGCTCCTATAATTCACCCCTCCACTTT.

V and J are TRBV11-3 and TRBJ2-3, with 11 bases that match TRBD1. Trimming cost V 1 base and J 5 bases; bases outside gene matches: 8. The CDR3 length is 17 residues. Germline assignment: CDR1 SGHNT and CDR2 YENEEA. Here the CDR3 reads CASSLAGGTGGLDTQYF. Here the CDR3 DNA reads TGTGCCAGCAGCTTAGCCGGCGGGACAGGGGGATTAGATACGCAGTATTTT.

The chain links TRBV18 to TRBJ2-3; D is unclear. Trimming left V 3 bases short and J 5 bases short, with 3 bases between. Germline loops: CDR1 KGHSH, CDR2 LQKENI. This CDR3 region has 11 residues. CDR3: CASSPLDTQYF. CDR3 sequence (DNA): TGTGCCAGCTCACCTCTAGATACGCAGTATTTT.

The sample holds one count of this clone. This sequence joins TRBV27 and TRBJ1-1; D possibly corresponds to TRBD1 (6 bases). Germline assignment: CDR1 MNHEY and CDR2 SMNVEV (reference sequence). The CDR3 totals 14 residues. V shed 4 bases and J shed 1 base, with 10 bases lying between them. The CDR3, as DNA: TGTGCCAGCAGTTATGGGGGCGGGAACACTGAAGCTTTCTTT. This encodes CASSYGGGNTEAFF.

A few counts support this clone. This chain uses TRBV5-1 with TRBJ2-1; weak D call: TRBD2 (6 bases). With 4 bases removed from V and 7 bases from J, the gap between germline ends came to 15 bases. CDR3 length equals 14 residues. Germline lookup yields CDR1 SGHRS and CDR2 YFSETQ. The CDR3 here is CASSAWTTGNEQFF. In DNA, the CDR3 is TGCGCCAGCAGCGCATGGACTACTGGGAATGAGCAGTTCTTC.

This clone has only a few counts. V is TRBV7-9 and J is TRBJ2-1; 10 bases match TRBD1. CDR1 is SEHNR and CDR2 is FQNEAQ in the germline V gene (reference sequence). The CDR3 is made up of 15 amino acids. With 4 bases clipped from V and 7 bases from J, the junction kept 7 bases outside the gene matches. The CDR3 coding sequence is TGTGCCAGCAGCTGGTGGGACAGGGGTGGGAATGAGCAGTTCTTC. Protein product: CASSWWDRGGNEQFF.

The chain links TRBV29-1 to TRBJ1-2; tentative D call: TRBD1 (5 bases). V lost 1 base, J lost 1 base, and 10 bases lay in between. The CDR3 length is 14 residues. Germline values: CDR1 SQVTM, CDR2 ANQGSEA. In nucleotides, the CDR3 is TGCAGCGTTGAAGGGGGGGTTTTTAACTATGGCTACACCTTC. Translated, it gives CSVEGGVFNYGYTF. Looking up the rest from reference TRBV29-1 and TRBJ1-2 gives the full variable domain: SAVISQKPSRDICQRGTSLTIQCQVDSQVTMMFWYRQQPGQSLTLIATANQGSEATYESGFVIDKFPISRPNLTFSTLTVSNMSPEDSSIYLCSVEGGVFNYGYTFGSGTRLTVV.

This clone was found once. The chain combines TRBV18 with TRBJ2-1; TRBD2 agrees at 8 bases. V shed 0 bases, J shed 9 bases, and the junction held 10 bases outside the gene matches. From germline, CDR1 is KGHSH and CDR2 LQKENI. This CDR3 has 16 amino acids. The CDR3 region is CASSPPGGGSLGEQFF. CDR3 sequence (DNA): TGTGCCAGCTCACCACCCGGGGGGGGGAGCTTAGGTGAGCAGTTCTTC.